These 23 T cell receptor beta chains were all obtained from the same sample, sequenced in a study of blood T cell repertoires in COVID-19. The data were produced by immunoSEQ multiplex PCR, yet TCRdb's version contains in-frame clones alone and is incomplete. This table has about 70,000 clones, roughly 80% appearing once. Sequencing input: peripheral blood. These receptors were collected from a woman of 80 years or more with active or convalescent COVID-19.

The CDR3 loop is CASRAIQGAAGNTIYF. As DNA, the CDR3 is TGCGCCAGCAGAGCCATTCAGGGGGCTGCTGGAAACACCATATATTTT. This chain uses TRBV5-1 with TRBJ1-3; 8 bases are shared with TRBD1. This CDR3 has 16 residues. V trimming: 5 bases; J trimming: 2 bases; junction bases outside the gene matches: 9. Germline CDR1 and CDR2: SGHRS and YFSETQ.

This sequence joins TRBV21-1 and TRBJ2-5; no DNA check was done on the table's D call, TRBD2. TRBV21-1 represents a pseudogene. CDR3 length: 16 residues. CDR3 loop: CASSKARLADKETQYF. Here the CDR3 DNA reads TGTGCCAGCAGCAAAGCCCGTCTAGCAGACAAAGAGACCCAGTACTTC.

The chain combines TRBV10-3 with TRBJ1-1, with D unresolved. CDR3 length: 13 amino acids. The V and J ends lost 5 bases and 6 bases respectively, with 13 bases between them. Germline V gene sequence: CDR1 ENHRY, CDR2 SYGVKD. CDR3: CAISPGPTAEAFF. The CDR3 DNA follows: TGTGCCATCAGTCCAGGCCCAACGGCTGAAGCTTTCTTT.

V usage is TRBV7-9 and J usage is TRBJ1-6; TRBD1 is a possible D gene (5 bases). V was cut by 3 bases and J by 10 bases, with 13 bases left in between. The germline CDR1 and CDR2 sequences are SEHNR and FQNEAQ (reference sequence). This CDR3 has 14 amino acids. The CDR3 protein is CASSFRVSNSPLHF. The CDR3, as DNA: TGTGCCAGCAGCTTCAGGGTGTCCAACTCACCCCTCCACTTT.

This clone has only a few counts. This rearrangement joins TRBV30 to TRBJ2-1, with D perhaps TRBD1 (6 bases). Trimming left V 7 bases short and J 0 bases short, with 19 bases between. From germline, CDR1 is GTSNPN and CDR2 SVGIG (reference sequence). This CDR3 comprises 16 residues. The CDR3 region is CAYLTGHLSSYNEQFF. For the CDR3, the DNA is TGTGCCTACCTGACGGGACACCTTAGCTCCTACAATGAGCAGTTCTTC.

J is TRBJ2-7 and V is TRBV4-3; TRBD2 matches 12 bases. The length of the CDR3 is 17 residues. Unmatched junction bases numbered 9, after V lost 1 base and J lost 5 bases. Germline-derived CDR1 and CDR2 are LGHNA and YSLEER. The CDR3 protein is CASSQALTSGSRHEQYF. The CDR3 nucleotides read TGCGCCAGCAGCCAAGCCCTGACTAGCGGGAGCCGGCACGAGCAGTACTTC.

The chain carries TRBV7-9 and TRBJ1-4, with 7 bases aligning to TRBD1. The CDR3 has 15 residues. Germline assignment: CDR1 SEHNR and CDR2 FQNEAQ (reference sequence). The ends lost 10 bases at V and 0 bases at J; junction bases unmatched: 8. This CDR3 reads CANTGEIATNEKLFF. CDR3 nucleotide sequence: TGTGCCAATACAGGGGAAATTGCAACTAATGAAAAACTGTTTTTT. Drawing the rest from reference TRBV7-9 and TRBJ1-4, the complete variable domain is DTGVSQNPRHKITKRGQNVTFRCDPISEHNRLYWYRQTLGQGPEFLTYFQNEAQLEKSRLLSDRFSAERPKGSFSTLEIQRTEQGDSAMYLCANTGEIATNEKLFFGSGTQLSVL.

The chain links TRBV4-3 to TRBJ1-5; no clear D. CDR1 and CDR2 (germline): LGHNA, YSLEER. This CDR3 region has 18 residues. Trimming removed 0 bases from V and 9 bases from J, with 24 bases in between. The CDR3 is CASSQDVGNPGTIMPQHF. CDR3 bases: TGCGCCAGCAGCCAAGACGTAGGTAACCCGGGAACAATCATGCCCCAGCATTTT.

The rearrangement joins TRBV6-5 to TRBJ2-7, with 10 bases that match TRBD1. J gave up 2 bases and V 6 bases, and 4 bases lay outside the gene matches. This CDR3 contains 14 residues. Per the germline V gene, CDR1 is MNHEY and CDR2 is SVGAGI. CDR3: CASRTGQGTYEQYF. CDR3 in DNA: TGTGCCAGCAGGACGGGACAGGGGACCTACGAGCAGTACTTC.

This chain uses TRBV27 with TRBJ1-1; D ambiguous. The CDR3 runs to 17 residues. The germline V and J ends were trimmed by 3 bases and 2 bases, with 19 bases remaining between them. CDR1 MNHEY and CDR2 SMNVEV come from the germline V gene (reference sequence). The DNA for the CDR3 is TGTGCCAGCAGTTTCAGGTTTGAGGGAGGCCGTAACACTGAAGCTTTCTTT. Its protein product is CASSFRFEGGRNTEAFF.

The J gene is TRBJ1-4, the V gene TRBV6-4, with TRBD1 matching over 11 bases. Trimming at V came to 2 bases and at J to 0 bases, leaving 5 bases not matched to a gene. CDR3 length equals 18 residues. The germline CDR1 and CDR2 sequences are MRHNA and SNTAGT. CDR3 residues: CASSDGTGGCPTNEKLFF. CDR3 in DNA: TGTGCCAGCAGTGACGGGACAGGGGGGTGCCCAACTAATGAAAAACTGTTTTTT.

V gene TRBV11-2 combines with J gene TRBJ2-2; a weak D match, TRBD2 (6 bases). V was clipped by 5 bases and J by 2 bases, with 12 bases between them. The CDR3 covers 15 residues. Germline V lookup: CDR1 SGHAT, CDR2 FQNNGV. The CDR3 spells CASSRPGLNTGELFF. CDR3 coding DNA: TGTGCCAGCAGCCGCCCGGGACTCAACACCGGGGAGCTGTTTTTT.

The rearrangement links TRBV4-3 to TRBJ2-1, with 7 bases identical to TRBD1. CDR1 and CDR2 (germline): LGHNA, YSLEER. V dropped 5 bases and J dropped 10; count of bases not matched to a gene: 14. CDR3 length: 15 amino acids. The CDR3 sequence: CASSLKQGFVDEQFF. In nucleotides, the CDR3 is TGCGCCAGCAGCTTGAAACAGGGGTTCGTTGACGAGCAGTTCTTC.

The chain's CDR3 is CASSFGGQGIGYTF. The DNA for the CDR3 is TGTGCCAGCAGCTTTGGGGGACAGGGGATTGGCTACACCTTC. The chain uses TRBV11-2 and TRBJ1-2, with 10 bases identical to TRBD1. Trimming cost V 3 bases and J 7 bases; bases outside gene matches: 5. In germline, CDR1 is SGHAT, CDR2 FQNNGV. This CDR3 is built from 14 residues.

The rearrangement uses TRBV5-1 and TRBJ2-5; the match to TRBD1 covers 11 bases. Germline assignment: CDR1 SGHRS and CDR2 YFSETQ. The CDR3 loop spans 16 amino acids. Trimming removed 4 bases from V and 0 bases from J; junction bases left unmatched: 5. CDR3 nucleotides: TGCGCCAGCAGCGTAGGGACAGGGGGTAACCAAGAGACCCAGTACTTC. This gives the protein CASSVGTGGNQETQYF.

The V and J genes are TRBV19 and TRBJ2-3; 10 nucleotides align to TRBD2. Trimming cost V 5 bases and J 3 bases; bases outside gene matches: 11. The CDR3 totals 17 residues. CDR1 and CDR2 (germline): LNHDA, SQIVND (reference sequence). The chain's CDR3 is CASSAYPRLAGTDTQYF. The CDR3 DNA is TGTGCCAGTAGTGCCTACCCCCGACTAGCGGGTACAGATACGCAGTATTTT.

This clone was counted between two and nine times. The V and J genes are TRBV15 and TRBJ2-7; tentative D call: TRBD1 (5 bases). The germline CDR1 and CDR2 sequences are LNHNV and YYDKDF (reference sequence). V shed 8 bases and J shed 0 bases, with 17 bases lying between them. The CDR3 runs to 15 residues. This CDR3 is CATANPQESSYEQYF. DNA for the CDR3: TGTGCCACCGCAAACCCACAGGAAAGCTCCTACGAGCAGTACTTC.

The chain carries TRBV23-1 and TRBJ2-1, with 9 bases lining up with TRBD2. TRBV23-1 has ORF status, its function being uncertain. V dropped 0 bases and J dropped 7; count of bases not matched to a gene: 4. The CDR3 has 15 amino acids. CDR3 sequence (DNA): TGCGCCAGCAGTCAATCGCAGCGGGAGGATAATGAGCAGTTCTTC. It yields the protein CASSQSQREDNEQFF.

The V gene is TRBV4-3, the J gene TRBJ2-5; 10 nucleotides match TRBD2. CDR1 is LGHNA and CDR2 is YSLEER in the germline V gene. Unmatched junction bases numbered 9, after V lost 4 bases and J lost 1 base. The CDR3 extends over 17 amino acids. The CDR3 loop reads CASSLTRLAGPQETQYF. DNA for the CDR3: TGCGCCAGCAGCCTAACAAGACTAGCGGGTCCCCAAGAGACCCAGTACTTC.

This chain's CDR3 is CASSSLLGVYTDTQYF. CDR3 in DNA: TGTGCCAGCAGCTCCCTCCTAGGGGTCTACACAGATACGCAGTATTTT. V is TRBV7-2 and J is TRBJ2-3, with D tentatively TRBD1 (5 bases). The CDR3 extends over 16 amino acids. With 4 bases removed from V and 2 bases from J, the gap between germline ends came to 16 bases. Germline CDR1 and CDR2: SGHTA and FQGNSA.

The chain couples TRBV29-1 to TRBJ1-3, with D tentatively TRBD1 (6 bases). The length of the CDR3 is 14 residues. Trimming left V 7 bases short and J 1 base short, with 14 bases between. Per germline, CDR1 SQVTM and CDR2 ANQGSEA. The CDR3 sequence: CSAGQDISGNTIYF. The CDR3 nucleotides read TGCAGCGCGGGACAAGACATTTCTGGAAACACCATATATTTT.

J is TRBJ1-4 and V is TRBV27; 9 nucleotides line up with TRBD1. Per germline, CDR1 MNHEY and CDR2 SMNVEV (reference sequence). The CDR3 consists of 15 residues. V dropped 8 bases and J dropped 7; count of bases not matched to a gene: 11. CDR3 in amino acids: CASRPTGTGTEKLFF. The DNA for the CDR3 is TGTGCCAGCCGACCCACCGGGACAGGGACTGAAAAACTGTTTTTT. Full variable domain (remainder filled in from reference TRBV27 and TRBJ1-4): EAQVTQNPRYLITVTGKKLTVTCSQNMNHEYMSWYRQDPGLGLRQIYYSMNVEVTDKGDVPEGYKVSRKEKRNFPLILESPSPNQTSLYFCASRPTGTGTEKLFFGSGTQLSVL.

This sequence joins TRBV30 and TRBJ1-1; D might be TRBD1 (5 bases). V was trimmed by 5 bases and J by 10 bases, leaving 11 bases between them. From germline, CDR1 is GTSNPN and CDR2 SVGIG (reference sequence). The CDR3 loop spans 10 amino acids. CDR3 region: CAWDRVLAFF. As DNA, the CDR3 is TGTGCCTGGGACAGAGTGTTAGCTTTCTTT.